This TCR beta chain derives from a study of T cell responses to AZD1222 COVID-19 vaccine. Study observations and caveats: No repertoire was sampled before or during the peak T cell response, only after it. Donors in the cohort were predominantly white British and more often female, and clonal diversity was possibly underestimated.

This table comes from immunoSEQ multiplex PCR, and its TCRdb copy is limited to in-frame clones, with some not included. This table holds more than 100,000 clones, more than 85% found once. Concerning this clone: What it binds is not known.

The sequence derives from an adult in good health. Sequenced material: peripheral blood, taken on day 0 of AZD1222 vaccination.

The CDR3 bases are TGTGCCAGCAGCTTAGATCAGGGTGGCTATGGCTACACCTTC. This encodes CASSLDQGGYGYTF. This sequence joins TRBV11-2 and TRBJ1-2, with D perhaps matching TRBD1 (5 bases). Trimming shortened V by 0 bases and J by 4 bases, and 9 bases separated the two germline ends. The CDR3 length is 14 residues. Per the germline V gene, CDR1 is SGHAT and CDR2 is FQNNGV.